This TCR beta chain derives from a study of blood T cells in healthy people across ages. Study results and limitations: Versus aged donors, long-lived donors had higher diversity and more naive CD4+ cells.

Notes on this clonotype: Antigen unknown.

A sample-barcoded 5' primer and a J-beta primer mix were used in a second PCR of roughly 6 to 11 cycles. Using its own MiXCR run on the 5' RACE reads, TCRdb lists one record per CDR3 protein. This table has roughly 800,000 distinct CDR3 sequences, approximately 25% appearing once. Trimming cost V 6 bases and J 1 base; bases outside gene matches: 7. This CDR3 has 15 amino acids. This sample also belongs to another study, concerning T cells of mothers and their children.

This clonotype was sampled from a boy between 10 and 17 years old in good health. The chain is built from TRBV12-3 or TRBV12-4 and TRBJ1-2; 8 bases align to TRBD1. Source material: blood. In nucleotides, the CDR3 is TGTGCCAGCAGCCCAAGGACAGGGCATAACTATGGCTACACCTTC. Protein product: CASSPRTGHNYGYTF.